Listed below are T cell receptor beta chains from one sample, sequenced in a study of Graves' ophthalmopathy and Graves' hyperthyroidism. MiXCR, run by TCRdb on the multiplex PCR reads, gives a single entry per CDR3 protein. The table lists a few hundred thousand distinct CDR3 sequences, about a sixth of them singletons. The sequenced sample consisted of peripheral blood. These receptor sequences come from an adult woman with stable Graves' hyperthyroidism. Both conserved end residues are part of each CDR3. D genes are given only for firm matches. Not every row has a clone size; where given, it reads once, few, many or a size class.

TGTGCCAGCAGTTCAAGCGGGGGGGCAAGGCAGCAGTACTTC,CASSSSGGARQQYF,TRBV12-3/TRBV12-4,TRBD2,TRBJ2-7,14,-
TGCAGTGCTCCAAACAGGGTGGAAGGAAACACCATATATTTT,CSAPNRVEGNTIYF,TRBV20-1,-,TRBJ1-3,14,many
TGCAGTGCCCCGGGCGGGACAGTCAAGGTCGAGCAGTACTTC,CSAPGGTVKVEQYF,TRBV20-1,-,TRBJ2-7,14,many
TGTGCCAGCAGTTATCAAAGGGGCCCTGAAGCTTGGTTT,CASSYQRGPEAWF,TRBV6-5,-,TRBJ1-1,13,-
TGTGCCGCATCGGGGGGGCGCAGGGGACTAGCGGGAGGGCGGCCCTACGAGCAGTACTTC,CAASGGRRGLAGGRPYEQYF,TRBV5-6,TRBD2,TRBJ2-7,20,few
TGTGCCAGCAGTTACCTACAGGACACCTACGAGCAGTACTTC,CASSYLQDTYEQYF,TRBV6-5,-,TRBJ2-7,14,many
TGCGCCAGCAGAGCCGGGACAGGGGTTTCACCCCTCCACTTT,CASRAGTGVSPLHF,TRBV10-2,TRBD1,TRBJ1-6,14,many
TGTGCCAGCAGTTTATCGTGGACGGACATTGAAGCTTTCTTT,CASSLSWTDIEAFF,TRBV27,-,TRBJ1-1,14,-
TGCAGCGCTGCTAGCGGGAGTGCGGAGACCCAGTACTTC,CSAASGSAETQYF,TRBV29-1,TRBD2,TRBJ2-5,13,many
TGTGCCAGCAGCGCCCTCCCTAGCGGAGTCTACGAGCAGTACTTC,CASSALPSGVYEQYF,TRBV7-8,TRBD2,TRBJ2-7,15,-
TGTGCCAGCAGCCTCGGGACACACACTGAAGCTTTCTTT,CASSLGTHTEAFF,TRBV12-3/TRBV12-4,-,TRBJ1-1,13,many
TGCAGCGTTGAAGCCTCCGCGTACGATGGCTACACCTTC,CSVEASAYDGYTF,TRBV29-1,-,TRBJ1-2,13,many
TGCAGCGTTGAGGTACAGCCCCAGCATTTT,CSVEVQPQHF,TRBV29-1,-,TRBJ1-5,10,-
TGCGCCAGCAGCCCCATCCTAGCGGGAGACTACGAGCAGTACTTC,CASSPILAGDYEQYF,TRBV5-1,TRBD2,TRBJ2-7,15,many